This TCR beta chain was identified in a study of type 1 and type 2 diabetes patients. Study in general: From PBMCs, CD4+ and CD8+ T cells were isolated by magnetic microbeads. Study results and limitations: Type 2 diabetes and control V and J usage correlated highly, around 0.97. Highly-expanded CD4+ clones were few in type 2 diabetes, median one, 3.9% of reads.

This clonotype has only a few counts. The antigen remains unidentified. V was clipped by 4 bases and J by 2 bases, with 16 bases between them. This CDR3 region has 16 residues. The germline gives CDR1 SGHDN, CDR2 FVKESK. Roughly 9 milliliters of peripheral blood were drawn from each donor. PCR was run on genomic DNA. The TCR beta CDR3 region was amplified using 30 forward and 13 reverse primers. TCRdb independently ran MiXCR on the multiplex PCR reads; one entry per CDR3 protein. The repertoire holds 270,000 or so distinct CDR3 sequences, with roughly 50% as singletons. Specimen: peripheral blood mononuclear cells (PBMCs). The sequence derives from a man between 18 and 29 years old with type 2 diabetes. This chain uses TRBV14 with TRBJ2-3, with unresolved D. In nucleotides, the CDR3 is TGTGCCAGCAGCCGTCGCGAGCGAGTTTTCACAGATACGCAGTATTTT. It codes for CASSRRERVFTDTQYF.